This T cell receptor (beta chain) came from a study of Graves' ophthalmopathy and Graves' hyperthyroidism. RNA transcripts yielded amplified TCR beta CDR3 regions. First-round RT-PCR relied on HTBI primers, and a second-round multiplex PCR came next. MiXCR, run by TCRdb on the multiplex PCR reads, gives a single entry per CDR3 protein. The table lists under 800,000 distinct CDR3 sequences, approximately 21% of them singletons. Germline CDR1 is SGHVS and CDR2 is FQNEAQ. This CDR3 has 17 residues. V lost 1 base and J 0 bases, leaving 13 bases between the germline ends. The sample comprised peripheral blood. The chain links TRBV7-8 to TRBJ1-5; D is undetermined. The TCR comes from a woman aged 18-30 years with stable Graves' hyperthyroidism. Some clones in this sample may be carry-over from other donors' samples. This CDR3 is CASSLDLDYYSNQPQHF. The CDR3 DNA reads TGTGCCAGCAGCTTAGACTTGGATTATTATAGCAATCAGCCCCAGCATTTT.